This TCR beta chain stems from a study of OX40 agonist ivuxolimab in advanced cancers. Study-level information: Prior checkpoint blockade (anti-PD-1, anti-PD-L1 or anti-CTLA-4) was permitted; approximately 40% had it.

Findings of the study overall: No antigen was identified for the clonally expanded peripheral T cells.

A word on this clone: What it recognizes is unknown.

This CDR3 has 14 amino acids. J was trimmed by 3 bases and V by 4 bases; bases with no gene match: 5. Germline loops: CDR1 SGHRS, CDR2 YFSETQ. Profiled with immunoSEQ multiplex PCR; TCRdb holds only in-frame clones, not every one. Here the sample spans 65,000 to 80,000 clones, about 88% being singletons. The gene calls are TRBV5-1 and TRBJ2-7; 9 bases match TRBD2. The receptor's source is an adult with an advanced solid tumor such as melanoma, head and neck, liver or kidney cancer. The source material was CD4+ or CD8+ T cells sorted from blood, sampled in a trial of the OX40 agonist ivuxolimab. DNA for the CDR3: TGCGCCAGCAGCGATAGCGGGAGCCTCTACGAGCAGTACTTC. This gives the protein CASSDSGSLYEQYF.